The 32 T cell receptor beta chains given below trace back to one sample, sequenced in a study of T cell responses to AZD1222 COVID-19 vaccine. Measured with immunoSEQ multiplex PCR; TCRdb has only the in-frame clones, and not every one. Among about 130,000 clones listed, more than 70% were seen once. The sequenced sample was peripheral blood, obtained 28 days after the second AZD1222 dose. These TCRs come from an adult who received the AZD1222 COVID-19 vaccine.

The chain couples TRBV5-1 to TRBJ1-3; D remains unclear. Germline CDR1 is SGHRS and CDR2 is YFSETQ. V was shortened by 4 bases and J by 0 bases, with 11 bases between the two germline ends. The CDR3 spans 15 residues. CDR3 in DNA: TGCGCCAGCAGCGCGGGCGGCTCCTCTGGAAACACCATATATTTT. It translates to CASSAGGSSGNTIYF. Combining the CDR3 with reference TRBV5-1 and TRBJ1-3 gives the whole variable domain KAGVTQTPRYLIKTRGQQVTLSCSPISGHRSVSWYQQTPGQGLQFLFEYFSETQRNKGNFPGRFSGRQFSNSRSEMNVSTLELGDSALYLCASSAGGSSGNTIYFGEGSWLTVV.

V gene TRBV4-2 combines with J gene TRBJ2-1, with a possible D match to TRBD1 (6 bases). V was shortened by 3 bases and J by 7 bases, with 10 bases between the two germline ends. Germline V CDR1 and CDR2: LGHNA, YNFKEQ. This CDR3 has 13 amino acids. This CDR3 reads CASSHPGTNEQFF. CDR3 bases: TGTGCCAGCAGCCACCCCGGGACAAATGAGCAGTTCTTC.

J is TRBJ2-7 and V is TRBV6-5; 11 nucleotides align to TRBD1. J gave up 6 bases and V 3 bases, and 1 base lay outside the gene matches. Per the germline V gene, CDR1 is MNHEY and CDR2 is SVGAGI. CDR3 length: 13 amino acids. CDR3 nucleotides: TGTGCCAGCAGTTATGGGACAGGGGGCGAGCAGTACTTC. This sequence encodes CASSYGTGGEQYF.

This clone has only one observation. The chain couples TRBV18 to TRBJ2-2; 9 bases agree with TRBD1. CDR1 KGHSH and CDR2 LQKENI come from the germline V gene. This CDR3 comprises 17 residues. The V segment lost 3 bases and the J segment 0 bases; nucleotides outside the gene matches: 5. The CDR3 loop is CASSPGTGLSNTGELFF. DNA for the CDR3: TGTGCCAGCTCACCTGGGACAGGGCTATCGAACACCGGGGAGCTGTTTTTT.

This clone has only one observation. V usage is TRBV10-2 and J usage is TRBJ2-1, with unresolved D. The CDR3 is made up of 14 amino acids. Trimming stripped 7 bases from V and 9 bases from J, with 19 bases between. Looked up from germline, CDR1 is WSHSY and CDR2 is SAAADI. In nucleotides, the CDR3 is TGCGCCAGCAATGGGCTCACCCTCGTAGGTGAGCAGTTCTTC. Amino acid sequence: CASNGLTLVGEQFF.

The V call is TRBV6-5, the J call TRBJ2-5; the match to TRBD1 covers 7 bases. J gave up 4 bases and V 1 base, and 3 bases lay outside the gene matches. CDR3 length equals 14 residues. Per germline, CDR1 MNHEY and CDR2 SVGAGI. CDR3 nucleotides: TGTGCCAGCAGTTACTTACAGGGGAGAGAGACCCAGTACTTC. Its translation is CASSYLQGRETQYF.

This chain joins TRBV5-6 and TRBJ2-7, with TRBD1 matching over 8 bases. The length of the CDR3 is 13 residues. Germline V gene lookup returns CDR1 SGHDT and CDR2 YYEEEE. The ends lost 2 bases at V and 6 bases at J; junction bases unmatched: 4. The CDR3 reads CASSLTDRGEQYF. Here the CDR3 DNA reads TGTGCCAGCAGCTTAACAGACAGGGGCGAGCAGTACTTC.

The J gene is TRBJ1-5, the V gene TRBV2; D is unclear. The germline V and J ends were trimmed by 7 bases and 3 bases, with 10 bases remaining between them. The germline V gene encodes CDR1 SNHLY and CDR2 FYNNEI. The CDR3 runs to 13 residues. The CDR3 DNA is TGTGCCAGCATGTGGGAAAACAATCAGCCCCAGCATTTT. Amino acid sequence: CASMWENNQPQHF.

This chain links TRBV7-3 with TRBJ1-5; D is uncertain. The CDR3 has 13 residues. Germline CDR1 reads SGHTA; CDR2 reads FQGTGA. With 0 bases removed from V and 0 bases from J, the gap between germline ends came to 0 bases. The chain's CDR3 is CASSLTSNQPQHF. CDR3 nucleotide sequence: TGTGCCAGCAGCTTAACTAGCAATCAGCCCCAGCATTTT.

This clone was seen just once. The gene calls are TRBV5-1 and TRBJ1-2, with 12 bases identical to TRBD1. V dropped 4 bases and J dropped 8; count of bases not matched to a gene: 12. CDR1 is SGHRS, CDR2 YFSETQ, per germline. This CDR3 has 16 residues. As DNA, the CDR3 is TGCGCCAGCAGCCAGATTCCGGGACAGGGGGCGCGAGGCTACACCTTC. The encoded protein is CASSQIPGQGARGYTF.

This clone was seen just once. V and J are TRBV11-2 and TRBJ2-1; D unclear. The CDR3 totals 15 residues. Between the trimmed V and J ends, which lost 0 bases and 5 bases, there was a span of 11 bases. CDR1 and CDR2 from the germline V gene are SGHAT and FQNNGV. DNA for the CDR3: TGTGCCAGCAGCTTAGAGGTTCGGCGAAACAATGAGCAGTTCTTC. Translated, it gives CASSLEVRRNNEQFF.

This rearrangement joins TRBV7-2 to TRBJ2-5; TRBD2 is a possible D gene (7 bases). The CDR3 spans 16 residues. The V end lost 2 bases, the J end lost 3 bases, and 16 bases lay between the germline ends. Germline assignment: CDR1 SGHTA and CDR2 FQGNSA. This chain's CDR3 is CASSLSGRGAEETQYF. CDR3 DNA: TGTGCCAGCAGCTTATCGGGTCGGGGGGCAGAAGAGACCCAGTACTTC.

This clone was found a few times. The V and J genes are TRBV2 and TRBJ2-3; 14 bases fit TRBD2. Germline values: CDR1 SNHLY, CDR2 FYNNEI. CDR3 length: 17 residues. V trimming: 0 bases; J trimming: 6 bases; junction bases outside the gene matches: 5. The CDR3 protein is CASSEAGLAGASDTQYF. CDR3 in DNA: TGTGCCAGCAGTGAAGCGGGACTAGCGGGGGCCTCCGATACGCAGTATTTT.

Here the CDR3 reads CASSFYRATNEKLFF. The CDR3 coding sequence is TGCGCCAGCAGCTTTTACAGGGCAACTAATGAAAAACTGTTTTTT. The chain carries TRBV5-1 and TRBJ1-4, with D possibly TRBD1 on 6 matching bases. Germline CDR1 SGHRS, CDR2 YFSETQ. This CDR3 is 15 amino acids long. Trimming cost V 2 bases and J 0 bases, with 8 bases left between them.

This rearrangement joins TRBV29-1 to TRBJ2-7; the match to TRBD1 covers 7 bases. V shed 6 bases, J shed 2 bases, and the junction held 10 bases outside the gene matches. The CDR3 is made up of 14 amino acids. Looked up from germline, CDR1 is SQVTM and CDR2 is ANQGSEA. Written as DNA, the CDR3 is TGCAGCGTGGCCAAGGGGGCGGAAACCTACGAGCAGTACTTC. Its protein is CSVAKGAETYEQYF.

The CDR3: CASSQQAGGEAFF. The CDR3 nucleotides are TGTGCCAGCAGCCAACAAGCCGGGGGGGAAGCTTTCTTT. This rearrangement joins TRBV3-1 (or the pseudogene TRBV3-2) to TRBJ1-1; tentative D call: TRBD1 (5 bases). There are 13 residues in the CDR3. The ends were cut back, 2 bases at V and 8 bases at J, with 12 bases in the middle. Germline-derived CDR1 and CDR2 are LGHDT and YNNKEL (reference sequence).

The CDR3 coding sequence is TGTGCCTGGAGTATGGGGGCGCGTCACAATGAGCAGTTCTTC. It is translated as CAWSMGARHNEQFF. The chain employs TRBV30 and TRBJ2-1; D is possibly TRBD1 (6 bases). The germline CDR1 and CDR2 sequences are GTSNPN and SVGIG (reference sequence). The CDR3 has 14 residues. Between the trimmed V and J ends, which lost 2 bases and 5 bases, there was a span of 13 bases.

The chain links TRBV2 to TRBJ2-5, with D possibly matching TRBD1 (5 bases). Germline V gene data show CDR1 as SNHLY and CDR2 as FYNNEI. The CDR3 length is 15 residues. Trimming removed 6 bases from V and 1 base from J, with 15 bases in between. The CDR3 sequence: CASSALGQVQETQYF. The CDR3 bases are TGTGCCAGCAGCGCCCTCGGACAAGTCCAAGAGACCCAGTACTTC.

V is TRBV5-1 and J is TRBJ2-1; 10 bases are shared with TRBD2. The length of the CDR3 is 15 residues. With 5 bases clipped from V and 7 bases from J, the junction kept 9 bases outside the gene matches. Germline values: CDR1 SGHRS, CDR2 YFSETQ. CDR3 region: CASRDSGGSWNEQFF. The DNA of the CDR3 is TGCGCCAGCAGGGATAGCGGGGGGTCATGGAATGAGCAGTTCTTC.

The rearrangement uses TRBV28 and TRBJ1-2; D may be TRBD1 (5 bases). The CDR3 consists of 12 residues. Germline V gene sequence: CDR1 MDHEN, CDR2 SYDVKM. V lost 11 bases and J 4 bases, leaving 14 bases between the germline ends. CDR3 region: CAGGDGGYGYTF. CDR3 in DNA: TGTGCCGGGGGGGATGGGGGCTATGGCTACACCTTC.

V usage is TRBV25-1 and J usage is TRBJ1-4, with 7 nucleotides matching TRBD1. Germline values: CDR1 MGHDK, CDR2 SYGVNS. J lost 10 bases, V lost 0 bases, and 8 bases had no gene match. This CDR3 spans 15 amino acids. CDR3 sequence: CASSEYGTARGKLFF. The CDR3, as DNA: TGTGCCAGCAGTGAATATGGGACAGCCCGAGGAAAACTGTTTTTT.

The V and J genes are TRBV2 and TRBJ2-3, with 13 bases fitting TRBD2. Germline CDR1 is SNHLY and CDR2 is FYNNEI. Losses at the gene ends were 6 bases for V and 7 bases for J; bases not matched to a gene: 7. CDR3 length equals 15 residues. The CDR3 is CASSPTSGGAYTQYF. The CDR3 region has the DNA TGTGCCAGCAGCCCTACTAGCGGGGGGGCCTATACGCAGTATTTT.

The chain recombines TRBV7-2 with TRBJ1-1; perhaps TRBD1 as D (5 bases). V was cut by 5 bases and J by 1 base, with 8 bases left in between. From germline, CDR1 is SGHTA and CDR2 FQGNSA. The CDR3 length is 13 residues. The CDR3 spells CASSAQGNTEAFF. Written as DNA, the CDR3 is TGTGCCAGCAGCGCGCAGGGGAACACTGAAGCTTTCTTT.

This chain uses TRBV5-4 with TRBJ2-7, with a weak D call TRBD1 (5 bases). CDR3 length equals 15 residues. CDR1 is SGHNT, CDR2 YYREEE, per germline (reference sequence). The germline V and J ends were trimmed by 4 bases and 4 bases, with 18 bases remaining between them. CDR3: CASSPGQGNYYEQYF. The DNA of the CDR3 is TGTGCCAGCAGCCCGGGTCAGGGTAATTATTACGAGCAGTACTTC.

The V gene is TRBV13, the J gene TRBJ2-2; the D is unclear. V was shortened by 9 bases and J by 1 base, with 18 bases between the two germline ends. The V gene's germline CDR1 is PRHDT and CDR2 FYEKMQ (reference sequence). The CDR3 is 16 amino acids. CDR3 nucleotides: TGTGCCAGTAAGGTAGCTGCCGAAAGGAACACCGGGGAGCTGTTTTTT. This codes for CASKVAAERNTGELFF.

The chain uses TRBV29-1 and TRBJ1-2; D not resolved. Germline CDR1 and CDR2: SQVTM and ANQGSEA. CDR3 length: 12 amino acids. The V and J ends lost 7 bases and 4 bases respectively, with 13 bases between them. The CDR3 nucleotides read TGCAGCGCTACTCACACAGTCTATGGCTACACCTTC. Its protein is CSATHTVYGYTF.

The genes are TRBV5-4 and TRBJ1-2; no clear D. V dropped 5 bases and J dropped 7 bases, with 15 bases sitting between them. This CDR3 is 13 amino acids long. Germline V gene data show CDR1 as SGHNT and CDR2 as YYREEE (reference sequence). The DNA for the CDR3 is TGTGCCAGCAGAAATCGGACTGTGGGTGGCTACACCTTC. This encodes CASRNRTVGGYTF.

J is TRBJ2-7 and V is TRBV11-3; 8 bases fit TRBD1. The CDR3 covers 13 residues. Germline V gene lookup returns CDR1 SGHNT and CDR2 YENEEA. The V and J ends lost 3 bases and 5 bases, in that order; junction bases with no gene match: 3. The CDR3 reads CASSLQGADEQYF. The CDR3, as DNA: TGTGCCAGCAGCTTGCAGGGGGCCGACGAGCAGTACTTC.

The V gene is TRBV6-1, the J gene TRBJ2-5, with a possible D match to TRBD1 (5 bases). The CDR3 is 15 amino acids. Trimming removed 1 base from V and 4 bases from J, with 13 bases in between. The germline V gene has CDR1 MNHNS and CDR2 SASEGT. In nucleotides, the CDR3 is TGTGCCAGCAGTGAAGACGACCTAAGGGGAGAGACCCAGTACTTC. Its translation is CASSEDDLRGETQYF.

The V call is TRBV7-3, the J call TRBJ2-2; no clear D. From germline, CDR1 is SGHTA and CDR2 FQGTGA. V lost 0 bases and J lost 3, with 2 bases in between. The CDR3 loop spans 13 amino acids. The CDR3 DNA reads as TGTGCCAGCAGCTTAACTTACACCGGGGAGCTGTTTTTT. Its translation: CASSLTYTGELFF.

By share of the sample, this clone is large (0.1 to 1%). The chain has TRBV7-9 and TRBJ1-5; D call uncertain. Per germline, CDR1 SEHNR and CDR2 FQNEAQ (reference sequence). This CDR3 contains 16 residues. Between the trimmed V and J ends, which lost 6 bases and 1 base, there was a span of 16 bases. CDR3 bases: TGTGCCAGCAGTAGCCCCCTTGACACCAGCAATCAGCCCCAGCATTTT. Encoded protein: CASSSPLDTSNQPQHF. Combining the CDR3 with reference TRBV7-9 and TRBJ1-5 gives the whole variable domain DTGVSQNPRHKITKRGQNVTFRCDPISEHNRLYWYRQTLGQGPEFLTYFQNEAQLEKSRLLSDRFSAERPKGSFSTLEIQRTEQGDSAMYLCASSSPLDTSNQPQHFGDGTRLSIL.

The gene calls are TRBV6-5 and TRBJ1-2, with a tentative D call TRBD1 (6 bases). The V and J ends lost 5 bases and 4 bases respectively, with 11 bases between them. Germline values: CDR1 MNHEY, CDR2 SVGAGI. CDR3 length: 13 amino acids. The CDR3 coding sequence is TGTGCCAGCAGTACAGGGTATGGCTATGGCTACACCTTC. As protein: CASSTGYGYGYTF.